The clone carrying this TCR beta chain was observed a handful of times. Preparing the TCRbeta library involved the use of unique molecular identifiers. Via MiXCR, TCRdb re-called the PCR reads, giving one row per CDR3 protein. The data contain 200,000 to 250,000 distinct CDR3 sequences, under 9.5% of them singletons. This entry belongs to a study of T-cell reconstitution after alpha-beta-depleted transplantation in children. This CDR3 is 15 amino acids long. Germline-derived CDR1 and CDR2 are SEHNR and FQNEAQ (reference sequence). Trimming stripped 1 base from V and 2 bases from J, with 6 bases between.

This chain links TRBV7-9 with TRBJ2-6, with a tentative D call TRBD2 (6 bases). This clonotype was obtained from a human donor who donated a stem cell graft to a child with acute lymphoblastic leukemia. This specimen consisted of PBMCs from the stem cell graft donor, obtained from the stem cell graft. For the CDR3, the DNA is TGTGCCAGCAGCTTAGGCGGGGCTGGGGCCAACGTCCTGACTTTC. Amino acid sequence: CASSLGGAGANVLTF.